Given below is one T cell receptor (beta chain) in context. Its specificity is unknown. This entry is derived from a study of beta chain features in type 1 diabetes. Study results and limitations: TCRB CDR3s from Type 1 diabetes patients were moderately but significantly shorter in all four CD4+ subsets.

Germline CDR1 GTSNPN, CDR2 SVGIG (reference sequence). Deletions cut 5 bases from V and 8 bases from J, with 12 bases between. The CDR3 spans 11 residues. By way of CD45RO/CCR7/CD25/CD127/CD95/CD27, the CD4+ regulatory, stem cell-like memory, central memory and naive cells were sorted. Post-sort purity exceeded 95% for all sorted populations. Reverse transcribing all isolated RNA meant expressed TCRB transcripts were sequenced. Sequenced naive, central memory and regulatory T cell samples produced an average of around 3.5 million reads. Assay used: immunoSEQ multiplex PCR; TCRdb lists only in-frame clones, some missing. The repertoire holds about 160,000 clones, with almost 65% as singletons.

The V gene is TRBV30, the J gene TRBJ1-2; D uncertain. The clonotype originates from a man aged 25 to 40 with type 1 diabetes. The sequenced sample was naive CD4+ T cells from blood. The CDR3 spells CAWFGPGGYTF. In nucleotides, the CDR3 is TGTGCCTGGTTTGGACCGGGCGGCTACACCTTC.